The 19 T cell receptor beta chains given below trace back to one sample, sequenced in a study of immune heterogeneity within non-small cell lung tumors. The TCR beta CDR3 region underwent multiplex PCR amplification with 32 V and 13 J primers. TCRdb re-called the multiplex PCR reads through MiXCR, storing one row per CDR3 protein. The table includes more than 3,000 distinct CDR3 sequences, around 40% detected once. Template material comprised bulk tumor genomic DNA at around 600 ng per sample. Taken during surgery, several biopsies per primary tumor were spaced as far apart as possible within the tumor mass. Surgery that was curative in intent was performed on patients with untreated, newly diagnosed non-small cell lung cancer. Input material: lung tumor tissue. These receptors came from a man between 60 and 75 years old with non-small cell lung cancer.

About this clonotype itself: The junction and the germline gene differ at one end; a read error may be behind it. The J gene is TRBJ2-1, the V gene TRBV25-1, with 8 nucleotides matching TRBD2. This CDR3 has 17 amino acids. Germline V lookup: CDR1 MGHDK, CDR2 SYGVNS. The CDR3 spells CAISERYGANRGGEQFF. The CDR3 DNA reads TGTGCCATCAGTGAACGGTACGGAGCCAATCGGGGGGGTGAGCAGTTCTTC.

The chain carries TRBV5-1 and TRBJ2-5; no clear D gene. CDR3 size: 14 residues. V dropped 6 bases and J dropped 1 base, with 13 bases sitting between them. Germline values: CDR1 SGHRS, CDR2 YFSETQ. CDR3 sequence (DNA): TGCGCCAGCACTGCCCGACAACTCCAAGAGACCCAGTACTTC. This sequence encodes CASTARQLQETQYF.

Only a few counts were recorded for this clonotype. This sequence may be a read error, since a much larger clone differs from it by one base. The J gene is TRBJ1-1, the V gene TRBV5-1; D might be TRBD1 (6 bases). Germline V gene lookup returns CDR1 SGHRS and CDR2 YFSETQ. The CDR3 spans 17 residues. CDR3 amino acids: CASILAVGGRMNTEAFF. CDR3 DNA: TGCGCCAGCATCTTGGCCGTGGGGGGGCGAATGAACACTGAAGCTTTCTTT.

About this clonotype: One end of the junction fails to match germline, which may point to a read error. The rearrangement joins TRBV20-1 to TRBJ2-3; 11 bases line up with TRBD2. Germline loops: CDR1 DFQATT, CDR2 SNEGSKA (reference sequence). This CDR3 spans 14 amino acids. Here the CDR3 DNA reads TGCAGTTCCACCGGGACTAGCGGAACAGATACGAAGTATTTT. This sequence encodes CSSTGTSGTDTKYF.

This chain uses TRBV20-1 with TRBJ2-7; 7 bases are shared with TRBD2. With V trimmed by 5 bases and J by 10 bases, 14 bases remained unmatched. Per the germline V gene, CDR1 is DFQATT and CDR2 is SNEGSKA (reference sequence). This CDR3 spans 13 amino acids. The CDR3 DNA follows: TGCAGTGCTGGGGGGGAGGAGCGTCAACCCCAGTACTTC. Amino acid sequence: CSAGGEERQPQYF.

The chain is built from TRBV20-1 and TRBJ2-3; no firm D call. Germline-derived CDR1 and CDR2 are DFQATT and SNEGSKA (reference sequence). V lost 0 bases and J lost 6, with 7 bases in between. The CDR3 length is 12 residues. The DNA of the CDR3 is TGCAGTGCTAGAGATCAGAGGGATACGCAGTATTTT. Translating it yields CSARDQRDTQYF.

By its share, this clonotype is medium-sized. The chain couples TRBV30 to TRBJ2-1; D ambiguous. The CDR3 sequence is 11 residues long. Germline CDR1 is GTSNPN and CDR2 is SVGIG (reference sequence). V dropped 5 bases and J dropped 8 bases, with 10 bases sitting between them. The CDR3 loop is CAWSRAYEQFF. The CDR3 coding sequence is TGTGCCTGGTCCCGGGCCTATGAGCAGTTCTTC.

This chain uses TRBV2 with TRBJ2-2; 10 bases agree with TRBD2. CDR1 and CDR2 (germline): SNHLY, FYNNEI. This CDR3 has 14 residues. The ends lost 7 bases at V and 7 bases at J; junction bases unmatched: 6. CDR3 protein: CASTIAGGGGELFF. CDR3 DNA: TGTGCCAGCACCATAGCGGGAGGCGGCGGGGAGCTGTTTTTT.

The chain uses TRBV29-1 and TRBJ2-1; tentatively, D is TRBD1 (6 bases). Between the trimmed V and J ends, which lost 6 bases and 4 bases, there was a span of 16 bases. From germline, CDR1 is SQVTM and CDR2 ANQGSEA. This CDR3 is built from 14 residues. The CDR3 DNA reads as TGCAGCGTGGACGAGCAGGGGATGTACAATGAGCAGTTCTTC. The encoded protein is CSVDEQGMYNEQFF.

V usage is TRBV20-1 and J usage is TRBJ2-3; no clear D gene. CDR3 length: 11 amino acids. Germline V gene sequence: CDR1 DFQATT, CDR2 SNEGSKA (reference sequence). V lost 4 bases to trimming and J lost 0 bases, with 2 bases between them. Here the CDR3 DNA reads TGCAGTGCTATAAGCACAGATACGCAGTATTTT. This encodes CSAISTDTQYF.

Notes on this clonotype: Since a much larger clone is just one base distant, this may be a read error. The J gene is TRBJ2-5, the V gene TRBV30; D possibly uses TRBD1 or TRBD2 (5 bases each). The CDR3 sequence is 14 residues long. Germline-derived CDR1 and CDR2 are GTSNPN and SVGIG (reference sequence). The chain's CDR3 is CAWSPQARGETHYF. The CDR3 nucleotides read TGTGCCTGGAGTCCCCAGGCGAGGGGAGAGACCCATTACTTC.

Sample share makes this clonotype medium-sized. V gene TRBV6-1 combines with J gene TRBJ2-1; possibly TRBD2 for D (5 bases). Trimming stripped 5 bases from V and 10 bases from J, with 15 bases between. Germline V gene data show CDR1 as MNHNS and CDR2 as SASEGT. CDR3 length: 13 residues. CDR3 bases: TGTGCCAGCAGTTCAAGTCTAGCCCGCGAGCAGTTCTTC. It translates to CASSSSLAREQFF.

The chain carries TRBV2 and TRBJ1-2; D is unclear. From germline, CDR1 is SNHLY and CDR2 FYNNEI. CDR3 length equals 15 residues. Trimming cost V 4 bases and J 7 bases, with 19 bases left between them. CDR3 DNA: TGTGCCAGCAGTGGAAGGGTTTCAGGTCTCTTTGGCTACACCTTC. This encodes CASSGRVSGLFGYTF.

The chain joins TRBV20-1 to TRBJ1-3, with D maybe TRBD1 (5 bases). The CDR3 runs to 13 residues. Germline CDR1 and CDR2: DFQATT and SNEGSKA (reference sequence). Trimming stripped 2 bases from V and 4 bases from J, with 9 bases between. The CDR3: CSARQGWGNTIYF. The CDR3 coding sequence is TGCAGTGCTAGACAGGGATGGGGAAACACCATATATTTT.

By share, this clonotype counts as medium-sized. The chain combines TRBV27 with TRBJ2-1; 13 bases are shared with TRBD2. Germline CDR1 is MNHEY and CDR2 is SMNVEV (reference sequence). This CDR3 has 17 amino acids. Trimming took 5 bases from V and 7 from J; bases not matched to a gene: 11. The DNA for the CDR3 is TGTGCCAGCAGTCCGGGGACTAGCGGGACGGTAGGGAATGAGCAGTTCTTC. Protein product: CASSPGTSGTVGNEQFF.

The chain uses TRBV3-1 and TRBJ2-1; tentatively, D is TRBD1 or TRBD2 (5 bases each). V was shortened by 6 bases and J by 4 bases, with 16 bases between the two germline ends. Germline-derived CDR1 and CDR2 are LGHDT and YNNKEL (reference sequence). The CDR3 has 15 amino acids. The CDR3 sequence: CASRDEGPTYNEQFF. The DNA for the CDR3 is TGTGCCAGCAGGGATGAGGGACCAACGTACAATGAGCAGTTCTTC.

This clonotype is medium-sized by share. The CDR3 sequence is CATSRPDRVPRETQYF. The CDR3 DNA is TGTGCCACCAGCAGACCCGACAGGGTTCCTCGGGAGACCCAGTACTTC. The chain combines TRBV15 with TRBJ2-5; 7 bases agree with TRBD1. Per germline, CDR1 LNHNV and CDR2 YYDKDF (reference sequence). This CDR3 has 16 amino acids. The J segment lost 5 bases and the V segment lost 2 bases, leaving 11 bases of the junction unmatched.

This clonotype was observed a few times. The chain carries TRBV11-2 and TRBJ1-1; 7 bases match TRBD1. The trim removed 3 bases at V and 0 bases at J, leaving 7 bases unmatched. Looked up from germline, CDR1 is SGHAT and CDR2 is FQNNGV. The CDR3 is 16 amino acids. This CDR3 is CASSFNPGTVNTEAFF. The CDR3 region has the DNA TGTGCCAGCAGCTTTAACCCGGGGACAGTGAACACTGAAGCTTTCTTT.

The rearrangement links TRBV6-1 to TRBJ2-1, with D possibly being TRBD1 (6 bases). The V gene's germline CDR1 is MNHNS and CDR2 SASEGT. Between the trimmed V and J ends, which lost 6 bases and 7 bases, there was a span of 22 bases. This CDR3 comprises 16 residues. In DNA form, the CDR3 reads TGTGCCAGCAGAACTATCAGGGGAATGGGTATGAATGAGCAGTTCTTC. Translating it yields CASRTIRGMGMNEQFF.